The rows below give T cell receptor beta chains drawn from one sample of a study of blood T cells in healthy people across ages. One entry per CDR3 protein, called by TCRdb with MiXCR from the 5' RACE reads. Counted here are approximately 320,000 distinct CDR3 sequences, around 27% occurring once; the ten biggest clones make up 29%. Source material: blood. The source is a woman aged 70-85 years in good health. Both conserved end residues are part of each CDR3. D genes are given only for firm matches. Size tells how often a clone was seen (once, few, many) or the class of an expanded clone, and some rows leave it out.

J gene | V gene | D gene | clone size | CDR3 protein | CDR3 DNA
TRBJ1-2 | TRBV5-1 | TRBD1 | . | CASSSPGTAYGYTF | TGCGCCAGCAGCTCCCCCGGGACAGCTTATGGCTACACCTTC
TRBJ2-3 | TRBV28 | . | few | CASKQRWTDTQYF | TGTGCCAGCAAGCAGCGATGGACAGATACGCAGTATTTT
TRBJ2-1 | TRBV20-1 | . | . | CSARVKGGNEQFF | TGCAGTGCTAGAGTCAAGGGGGGCAATGAGCAGTTCTTC
TRBJ1-5 | TRBV12-3/TRBV12-4 | . | . | CASSLRSSGNQPQHF | TGTGCCAGCAGTTTACGGTCAAGCGGGAATCAGCCCCAGCATTTT
TRBJ2-7 | TRBV6-2/TRBV6-3 | . | few | CASSFDNRPSEQYF | TGTGCCAGCAGTTTCGATAACAGGCCGAGCGAGCAGTACTTC
TRBJ2-3 | TRBV14 | . | . | CAGRDSTDTQYF | TGTGCCGGGCGGGACAGCACAGATACGCAGTATTTT
TRBJ2-5 | TRBV7-2 | . | . | CASSRSPGETQYF | TGTGCCAGCAGCAGGAGTCCCGGAGAGACCCAGTACTTC
TRBJ1-2 | TRBV20-1 | TRBD1 | . | CSVEGQGALGYTF | TGCAGTGTGGAGGGACAGGGGGCTTTGGGCTACACCTTC
TRBJ2-1 | TRBV6-6 | TRBD2 | . | CASLPSGSVNEQFF | TGTGCCAGCCTCCCCAGCGGGAGCGTAAATGAGCAGTTCTTC
TRBJ1-5 | TRBV28 | . | . | CASREGAISNQPQHF | TGTGCCAGCAGGGAAGGGGCTATTAGCAATCAGCCCCAGCATTTT
TRBJ2-5 | TRBV24-1 | . | few | CATSEYGGETQYF | TGTGCCACCAGTGAATATGGGGGAGAGACCCAGTACTTC
TRBJ2-7 | TRBV29-1 | TRBD1 | many | CSVTGGPSSYEQYF | TGCAGCGTTACAGGGGGACCGAGCTCCTACGAGCAGTACTTC
TRBJ2-4 | TRBV15 | . | many | CATSGRGSKNIQYF | TGTGCCACCAGCGGCAGGGGATCCAAAAACATTCAGTACTTC
TRBJ2-7 | TRBV6-2/TRBV6-3 | TRBD1 | . | CASSRTGIYEQYF | TGTGCCAGCAGCCGGACAGGAATTTACGAGCAGTACTTC
TRBJ2-4 | TRBV5-1 | . | . | CASSSPGLNIQYF | TGCGCCAGCAGCTCTCCTGGACTCAACATTCAGTACTTC
TRBJ2-1 | TRBV7-8 | . | . | CASSFQDTTNGQFF | TGTGCCAGCAGCTTCCAGGACACGACCAATGGGCAGTTCTTC
TRBJ2-1 | TRBV6-2/TRBV6-3 | TRBD2 | . | CASNGLAGVIHEQFF | TGTGCCAGCAACGGACTAGCGGGAGTAATACATGAGCAGTTCTTC
TRBJ1-2 | TRBV9 | . | few | CASSVEVQGKGYTF | TGTGCCAGCAGCGTAGAGGTGCAGGGGAAAGGCTACACCTTC
TRBJ1-4 | TRBV15 | . | . | CATSRNGGEALFF | TGTGCCACCAGCCGAAACGGGGGGGAAGCACTGTTTTTT
TRBJ2-4 | TRBV14 | TRBD1 | . | CASSHMGDRGREDIQYF | TGTGCCAGCAGCCACATGGGGGACAGGGGGCGCGAGGACATTCAGTACTTC
TRBJ2-5 | TRBV7-2 | . | . | CASSTLHQETQYF | TGTGCCAGCAGCACCCTGCACCAAGAGACCCAGTACTTC
TRBJ1-6 | TRBV28 | TRBD1 | many | CASSSLGGGFDSPLHF | TGTGCCAGCAGTTCCCTAGGAGGGGGCTTCGATTCACCCCTCCACTTT
TRBJ2-1 | TRBV2 | . | . | CASTNVEQFF | TGTGCCAGCACCAACGTGGAGCAGTTCTTC
TRBJ2-1 | TRBV20-1 | . | . | CSARDRTSWRKEQFF | TGCAGTGCTAGAGATCGAACTAGCTGGAGAAAAGAGCAGTTCTTC
TRBJ2-4 | TRBV20-1 | TRBD1 | few | CSARPWGQGAKNIQYF | TGCAGTGCTAGGCCTTGGGGACAGGGAGCCAAAAACATTCAGTACTTC
TRBJ1-5 | TRBV5-1 | . | . | CASSLAGENQPQHF | TGCGCCAGCAGCTTGGCTGGGGAGAATCAGCCCCAGCATTTT
TRBJ2-7 | TRBV20-1 | TRBD2 | . | CSARDLRTSGSYEQYF | TGCAGTGCTAGAGACCTTAGGACTAGCGGGTCCTACGAGCAGTACTTC
TRBJ1-5 | TRBV4-2 | . | few | CASSQDRSWDNNQPQHF | TGTGCCAGCAGCCAAGATAGGTCCTGGGACAACAATCAGCCCCAGCATTTT
TRBJ2-7 | TRBV4-2 | . | . | CASSQVGQGAYEQYF | TGTGCCAGCAGCCAAGTGGGCCAGGGCGCCTACGAGCAGTACTTC
TRBJ1-1 | TRBV20-1 | . | . | CSARDRGPEAFF | TGCAGTGCTAGAGATCGGGGTCCTGAAGCTTTCTTT
TRBJ2-7 | TRBV28 | . | few | CASQMQGKNSYEQYF | TGTGCCAGCCAGATGCAGGGGAAGAACTCCTACGAGCAGTACTTC
TRBJ2-1 | TRBV6-5 | . | . | CASSANYNEQFF | TGTGCCAGCTCCGCTAACTACAATGAGCAGTTCTTC
TRBJ2-1 | TRBV7-2 | . | . | CASSSFRISLGDEQFF | TGTGCCAGCAGCTCCTTCCGGATTAGCCTCGGGGATGAGCAGTTCTTC
TRBJ1-2 | TRBV4-1 | . | . | CASSADSPYGYTF | TGCGCCAGCAGCGCGGACAGTCCCTATGGCTACACCTTC
TRBJ2-1 | TRBV7-3 | TRBD1 | . | CASSQDRYNEQFF | TGTGCCAGCAGCCAGGACAGGTACAATGAGCAGTTCTTC
TRBJ2-1 | TRBV5-1 | TRBD2 | few | CASSPGLAGASYNEQFF | TGCGCCAGCAGCCCAGGACTAGCGGGAGCTTCCTACAATGAGCAGTTCTTC
TRBJ2-5 | TRBV14 | . | . | CASSRDNQETQYF | TGTGCCAGCTCACGGGACAACCAAGAGACCCAGTACTTC
TRBJ2-7 | TRBV29-1 | . | few | CSVEGISYEQYF | TGCAGCGTTGAAGGTATCTCCTACGAGCAGTACTTC
TRBJ2-7 | TRBV10-3 | TRBD2 | . | CAISGLAGSLEQYF | TGTGCCATCAGCGGACTAGCGGGTTCCCTTGAGCAGTACTTC
TRBJ2-1 | TRBV7-8 | TRBD2 | few | CASSYRRREAYNEQFF | TGTGCCAGCAGCTACCGTCGGCGGGAGGCCTACAATGAGCAGTTCTTC
TRBJ2-5 | TRBV10-3 | . | . | CAIGDPETQYF | TGTGCCATCGGGGACCCCGAGACCCAGTACTTC
TRBJ2-1 | TRBV5-4 | . | few | CASSEGSLSSYNEQFF | TGTGCCAGCAGCGAGGGGTCCCTGAGCTCCTACAATGAGCAGTTCTTC
TRBJ2-5 | TRBV29-1 | . | few | CSGGLRLGGETQYF | TGCAGCGGTGGACTGAGGCTGGGTGGGGAGACCCAGTACTTC
TRBJ2-3 | TRBV18 | TRBD2 | . | CASSRVAGAVDTQDF | TGTGCCAGCTCACGAGTAGCGGGAGCCGTAGATACGCAGGATTTT
TRBJ1-1 | TRBV28 | TRBD1 | . | CASRGQEMNTEAFF | TGTGCCAGCAGAGGACAGGAAATGAACACTGAAGCTTTCTTT
TRBJ1-1 | TRBV20-1 | TRBD1 | . | CSARDPGTENTEAFF | TGCAGTGCTAGAGATCCCGGGACAGAGAACACTGAAGCTTTCTTT
TRBJ2-5 | TRBV7-7 | . | few | CASSRTGAGSVETQYF | TGTGCTAGCAGCCGTACAGGAGCCGGGTCAGTGGAGACCCAGTACTTC
TRBJ2-5 | TRBV2 | . | few | CASSELRVQETQYF | TGTGCCAGCAGTGAATTAAGGGTCCAAGAGACCCAGTACTTC
TRBJ2-5 | TRBV28 | . | . | CASSFSRGRETQYF | TGTGCCAGCAGTTTCAGCAGGGGAAGAGAGACCCAGTACTTC
TRBJ2-6 | TRBV29-1 | . | . | CSVSRGSGANVLIF | TGCAGCGTTTCCAGGGGCTCTGGGGCCAACGTCCTGATTTTC
TRBJ2-1 | TRBV18 | . | . | CASSRNRDEQFF | TGTGCCAGCTCGCGCAATAGGGATGAGCAGTTCTTC
TRBJ1-2 | TRBV5-4 | TRBD1 | . | CASSLGLGTAVNGYTF | TGTGCCAGCAGCTTGGGGCTAGGGACAGCGGTGAATGGCTACACCTTC
TRBJ2-7 | TRBV7-2 | . | few | CASTDPLSYEQYF | TGTGCCAGCACCGACCCTCTATCCTACGAGCAGTACTTC
TRBJ2-1 | TRBV7-2 | TRBD2 | few | CASSFRTSGRGNNEQFF | TGTGCCAGCAGCTTCCGGACTAGCGGGAGGGGGAACAATGAGCAGTTCTTC
TRBJ2-3 | TRBV20-1 | . | . | CSASGTSPSTDTQYF | TGCAGTGCTTCCGGGACTTCCCCCAGCACAGATACGCAGTATTTT